The 11 T cell receptor beta chains below were found in one sample sequenced in a study of patients and donors after allogeneic stem cell transplantation. TCRdb re-called the RT-PCR reads with MiXCR, one entry per CDR3 protein. The table includes about 960,000 distinct CDR3 sequences, more than 15% detected once. Sequenced sample: blood, either unsorted or a sorted T cell fraction (not recorded which). Receptors were obtained from a human donor who was either an allogeneic HSCT recipient or a stem cell or donor lymphocyte infusion donor (not recorded which). It is not recorded whose cells these are; they may come from a transplant donor.

This clonotype appeared a single time. The conserved closing phenylalanine or tryptophan is absent in this CDR3, likely reflecting a read error. This chain joins TRBV4-3 and TRBJ1-5, with a possible D match to TRBD1 (5 bases). V shed 0 bases and J shed 6 bases, with 12 bases lying between them. The CDR3 is 15 amino acids. The germline gives CDR1 LGHNA, CDR2 YSLEER. The CDR3 loop reads CASSQEVVGGQPQHS. Here the CDR3 DNA reads TGCGCCAGCAGCCAAGAGGTCGTGGGGGGTCAGCCCCAGCATTCT.

This clonotype was recorded a few times. This sequence joins TRBV27 and TRBJ1-2; TRBD1 agrees at 7 bases. Germline V gene lookup returns CDR1 MNHEY and CDR2 SMNVEV (reference sequence). The CDR3 totals 13 residues. V lost 2 bases, J lost 4 bases, and 1 base stayed unmatched. In nucleotides, the CDR3 is TGTGCCAGCAGTTTACACAGGGGCTATGGCTACACCTTC. Translation: CASSLHRGYGYTF.

The CDR3 sequence is CASSLASQGLAGNTGELFF. The CDR3 DNA is TGTGCCAGCAGTTTAGCATCACAGGGACTAGCGGGGAACACCGGGGAGCTGTTTTTT. The rearrangement uses TRBV12-3 or TRBV12-4 and TRBJ2-2; 12 bases match TRBD2. J was trimmed by 1 base and V by 0 bases; bases with no gene match: 6. This CDR3 comprises 19 residues.

This chain uses TRBV6-5 with TRBJ2-1; TRBD1 matches at 8 bases. CDR3 length equals 15 residues. Germline V gives CDR1 MNHEY, CDR2 SVGAGI. V lost 2 bases and J lost 9; bases outside the gene matches: 9. CDR3 amino acids: CASSYAQGARGEQFF. The CDR3 DNA reads TGTGCCAGCAGTTACGCCCAGGGGGCGCGCGGTGAGCAGTTCTTC.

The rearrangement joins TRBV20-1 to TRBJ2-5, with 13 bases fitting TRBD2. The CDR3 is 15 residues long. V lost 4 bases and J lost 6; bases outside the gene matches: 8. Germline V lookup: CDR1 DFQATT, CDR2 SNEGSKA (reference sequence). The CDR3 region has the DNA TGCAGTGCTAACAGACCGGGACTAGCGGGACAGACCCAGTACTTC. Its protein is CSANRPGLAGQTQYF.

V usage is TRBV11-3 and J usage is TRBJ2-3, with TRBD2 identical over 7 bases. This CDR3 has 16 residues. V gave up 5 bases and J gave up 2 bases; unmatched junction bases: 10. Germline CDR1 reads SGHNT; CDR2 reads YENEEA. CDR3 in DNA: TGTGCCAGCAGCAACGGGGGGTACCCCTACACAGATACGCAGTATTTT. Protein sequence: CASSNGGYPYTDTQYF.

J is TRBJ1-4 and V is TRBV11-1; 9 bases match TRBD1. J was trimmed by 1 base and V by 5 bases; bases with no gene match: 11. Germline lookup yields CDR1 SGHAT and CDR2 FQDESV (reference sequence). The CDR3 is 18 amino acids. The CDR3 reads CASSPGQGGPGTNEKLFF. The CDR3 region has the DNA TGTGCCAGCAGCCCGGGACAGGGCGGGCCGGGAACTAATGAAAAACTGTTTTTT. Full variable domain (remainder filled in from reference TRBV11-1 and TRBJ1-4): EAEVAQSPRYKITEKSQAVAFWCDPISGHATLYWYRQILGQGPELLVQFQDESVVDDSQLPKDRFSAERLKGVDSTLKIQPAELGDSAMYLCASSPGQGGPGTNEKLFFGSGTQLSVL.

This sequence joins TRBV7-3 and TRBJ2-1; 7 positions agree with TRBD2. There are 16 residues in the CDR3. CDR1 and CDR2 from the germline V gene are SGHTA and FQGTGA. V dropped 2 bases and J dropped 3; count of bases not matched to a gene: 7. Here the CDR3 DNA reads TGTGCCAGCAGCTTAGTTGCGGGGGAACTCTACAATGAGCAGTTCTTC. Its protein is CASSLVAGELYNEQFF.

This clonotype was detected a few times. This chain uses TRBV25-1 with TRBJ2-3; D unclear. The germline gives CDR1 MGHDK, CDR2 SYGVNS. This CDR3 contains 18 residues. V was shortened by 0 bases and J by 2 bases, with 18 bases between the two germline ends. Here the CDR3 reads CASSEYSSAGPLTDTQYF. CDR3 nucleotides: TGTGCCAGCAGTGAATATTCGTCTGCAGGCCCCCTCACAGATACGCAGTATTTT.

This clonotype was observed a handful of times. The genes are TRBV5-1 and TRBJ2-2, with TRBD2 identical over 7 bases. Germline loops: CDR1 SGHRS, CDR2 YFSETQ. CDR3 length equals 15 residues. The V segment lost 0 bases and the J segment 5 bases; nucleotides outside the gene matches: 4. As DNA, the CDR3 is TGCGCCAGCAGCTTGGACCTAGCGGAGACCGGGGAGCTGTTTTTT. This sequence encodes CASSLDLAETGELFF. Full variable domain (remainder filled in from reference TRBV5-1 and TRBJ2-2): KAGVTQTPRYLIKTRGQQVTLSCSPISGHRSVSWYQQTPGQGLQFLFEYFSETQRNKGNFPGRFSGRQFSNSRSEMNVSTLELGDSALYLCASSLDLAETGELFFGEGSRLTVL.

The chain recombines TRBV12-3 or TRBV12-4 with TRBJ1-1; 7 bases align to TRBD1. The junction had 8 bases not matched to a gene; V was cut back by 3 bases and J by 10 bases. The CDR3 runs 13 residues. Written as DNA, the CDR3 is TGTGCCAGCAGTTTTACAGGGGTCGAGGGAGCTTTCTTT. This encodes CASSFTGVEGAFF.